This TCR beta chain was retrieved from a study of cytomegalovirus exposure and HLA in healthy donors. General study results and limits: TCR sequences were mostly rare, though some public TCRs occurred in many donors. Researchers counted around 180 TCR beta chains as cytomegalovirus-associated. Specific recognition of CMV antigens was confirmed in vitro for a few chains (all CMV-associated).

Clones were read by immunoSEQ multiplex PCR, and TCRdb kept only the in-frame ones, dropping some. The repertoire consists of some 80,000 clones, with roughly 95% occurring once and the leading ten covering approximately 0.69%. Regarding this clone: The antigen is unknown.

This CDR3 has 14 residues. Trimming stripped 8 bases from V and 3 bases from J, with 11 bases between. Germline values: CDR1 MNHNY, CDR2 SVGAGI (reference sequence). This chain links TRBV6-6 with TRBJ2-6; D unresolved. The TCR was taken from a woman aged 18-35 years in good health and CMV-seronegative. The sequencing sample was made of PBMCs. CDR3 nucleotides: TGTGCCAGCGGTACCTCGGTTGGGGCCAACGTCCTGACTTTC. Amino acid sequence: CASGTSVGANVLTF.